Sequencing of this T cell receptor (beta chain) was carried out in a study of CD8 T cells in ankylosing spondylitis. Overall study results and limits: Ankylosing spondylitis blood appeared to carry a characteristic TCR beta motif of roughly 8 highly homologous variants.

TCRdb called the 5' RACE reads again in MiXCR, with one record for every CDR3 protein. The sample lists 25,000 to 35,000 distinct CDR3 sequences; 13% to 15% were seen once. Concerning this clonotype: What it recognizes is unknown.

The CDR3 totals 14 residues. With 6 bases removed from V and 1 base from J, the gap between germline ends came to 12 bases. The germline gives CDR1 KGHSH, CDR2 LQKENI. The sequencing sample was made of blood. The sequence was collected from a male donor with ankylosing spondylitis or in good health (not recorded which). V usage is TRBV18 and J usage is TRBJ1-1; D unresolved. The CDR3 loop reads CASSRSEGNTEAFF. In DNA, the CDR3 is TGTGCCAGCTCCCGAAGCGAGGGGAACACTGAAGCTTTCTTT.